The 32 T cell receptor beta chains below come from one sample, sequenced in a study of low-dose radiotherapy and immunotherapy resistance in tumors. Priming of first-strand cDNA relied on TRAV- and TRBV-specific primers (covering alpha and beta chains). TCR amplification ran 20 PCR cycles using constant-region and V-primer adapter primers. Via MiXCR, TCRdb re-called the reads, giving one row per CDR3 protein. The repertoire holds 15,000 to 20,000 distinct CDR3 sequences, approximately 79% seen once, with about an eighth in the top ten. The source is a human donor with advanced metastatic prostate, ovarian, gallbladder or colorectal cancer (not recorded which). This table probably holds off-target reads from a library built for another chain.

This chain joins TRBV19 and TRBJ1-2; maybe TRBD1 (6 bases). Trimming stripped 3 bases from V and 6 bases from J, with 17 bases between. Per the germline V gene, CDR1 is LNHDA and CDR2 is SQIVND (reference sequence). This CDR3 is built from 15 residues. The CDR3 DNA is TGTGCCAGTAGTATTATTGACAGGCCCCTCGATGGCTACACCTTC. Its protein is CASSIIDRPLDGYTF.

The chain recombines TRBV7-2 with TRBJ2-2; 9 bases align to TRBD2. CDR3 length equals 18 residues. V shed 5 bases and J 7 bases; nucleotides not matched to a gene: 17. Germline lookup yields CDR1 SGHTA and CDR2 FQGNSA. CDR3 residues: CASSPRPGGGAYFGELFF. The DNA for the CDR3 is TGTGCCAGCAGCCCAAGACCGGGCGGGGGGGCGTACTTCGGGGAGCTGTTTTTT. The variable domain in full, completed from reference TRBV7-2 and TRBJ2-2, reads GAGVSQSPSNKVTEKGKDVELRCDPISGHTALYWYRQSLGQGLEFLIYFQGNSAPDKSGLPSDRFSAERTGGSVSTLTIQRTQQEDSAVYLCASSPRPGGGAYFGELFFGEGSRLTVL.

V and J are TRBV5-5 and TRBJ2-1; TRBD2 aligns across 9 bases. The V gene end was trimmed by 1 base and the J gene end by 4 bases; junction bases not matched to a gene: 6. This CDR3 is built from 16 residues. CDR1 SGHKS and CDR2 YYEKEE come from the germline V gene (reference sequence). CDR3 bases: TGTGCCAGCAGCTTGACTGCGACTAGCGGATACAATGAGCAGTTCTTC. Protein: CASSLTATSGYNEQFF.

This clonotype was recorded a few times. The chain recombines TRBV4-2 with TRBJ1-3, with unresolved D. Trimming took off 0 bases at V and 6 bases at J, with 15 bases between the two ends. This CDR3 is 16 amino acids long. Germline CDR1 is LGHNA and CDR2 is YNFKEQ. The CDR3 coding sequence is TGTGCCAGCAGCCAAGATCCGAGACAAGCATTAAACACCATATATTTT. The encoded protein is CASSQDPRQALNTIYF.

The rearrangement joins TRBV29-1 to TRBJ2-7; a possible D gene is TRBD2 (6 bases). Germline CDR1 reads SQVTM; CDR2 reads ANQGSEA. This CDR3 region has 11 residues. Trimming shortened V by 3 bases and J by 5 bases, and 8 bases separated the two germline ends. CDR3 DNA sequence: TGCAGCGTTGAGTGGGGGGACGAGCAGTACTTC. Amino acid sequence: CSVEWGDEQYF.

The chain combines TRBV9 with TRBJ2-2; 9 bases map to TRBD2. Germline V gives CDR1 SGDLS, CDR2 YYNGEE. Trimming took 0 bases from V and 1 from J; bases not matched to a gene: 10. CDR3 length: 19 residues. The CDR3 reads CASSVVLAGVRGNTGELFF. The CDR3 DNA follows: TGTGCCAGCAGCGTAGTGTTAGCGGGAGTAAGAGGGAACACCGGGGAGCTGTTTTTT.

V and J are TRBV28 and TRBJ2-7, with D unclear. The CDR3 sequence is 13 residues long. The germline V and J ends were trimmed by 2 bases and 4 bases, with 9 bases remaining between them. CDR1 and CDR2 (germline): MDHEN, SYDVKM. The CDR3 here is CASSLIAEYEQYF. As DNA, the CDR3 is TGTGCCAGCAGTTTAATCGCGGAATACGAGCAGTACTTC.

This clonotype was found once. The genes are TRBV5-1 and TRBJ1-5; D is unresolved. V lost 0 bases and J 5 bases, leaving 6 bases between the germline ends. The CDR3 loop spans 13 amino acids. Germline V gene lookup returns CDR1 SGHRS and CDR2 YFSETQ. The CDR3 loop reads CASSLVFDQPQHF. CDR3 sequence (DNA): TGCGCCAGCAGCTTGGTGTTTGATCAGCCCCAGCATTTT. The variable domain in full, completed from reference TRBV5-1 and TRBJ1-5, reads KAGVTQTPRYLIKTRGQQVTLSCSPISGHRSVSWYQQTPGQGLQFLFEYFSETQRNKGNFPGRFSGRQFSNSRSEMNVSTLELGDSALYLCASSLVFDQPQHFGDGTRLSIL.

V and J are TRBV6-5 and TRBJ1-3; D uncertain. V lost 5 bases and J 5 bases, leaving 7 bases between the germline ends. This CDR3 region has 12 residues. CDR1 and CDR2 from the germline V gene are MNHEY and SVGAGI. This chain's CDR3 is CASSQTRNTIYF. The CDR3 DNA follows: TGTGCCAGCAGTCAAACCAGAAACACCATATATTTT.

V is TRBV6-1 and J is TRBJ2-3; D unresolved. The V end lost 8 bases, the J end lost 3 bases, and 9 bases lay between the germline ends. The germline CDR1 and CDR2 sequences are MNHNS and SASEGT. The CDR3 contains 12 residues. The CDR3 DNA is TGTGCCAGCGGGTATGATACAGATACGCAGTATTTT. Its translation: CASGYDTDTQYF.

V and J are TRBV28 and TRBJ1-2, with a possible D match to TRBD1 (5 bases). CDR3 length: 13 residues. Germline V gives CDR1 MDHEN, CDR2 SYDVKM. The V end was cut by 10 bases, the J end by 3 bases, with 15 bases between. The CDR3 spells CATITGTYYGYTF. CDR3 nucleotide sequence: TGTGCCACCATCACCGGGACCTACTATGGCTACACCTTC.

The gene calls are TRBV7-8 and TRBJ1-5, with 8 bases fitting TRBD1. This CDR3 is built from 14 residues. Germline V gene data show CDR1 as SGHVS and CDR2 as FQNEAQ. Germline trimming cut 5 bases from V and 6 bases from J; bases unmatched to any gene: 6. The CDR3 DNA follows: TGTGCCAGCAGCCCCCAGGGGGCCGCTCAGCCCCAGCATTTT. Protein sequence: CASSPQGAAQPQHF.

A few counts support this clonotype. The chain couples TRBV28 to TRBJ1-1; tentatively, D is TRBD1 (5 bases). The V gene lost 6 bases and the J gene lost 6 bases, with 14 bases spanning the gap. This CDR3 region has 13 residues. Looked up from germline, CDR1 is MDHEN and CDR2 is SYDVKM. The CDR3 nucleotides are TGTGCCAGCAGCTTCGCGGGGACCGCTGAAGCTTTCTTT. Its protein product is CASSFAGTAEAFF.

The chain is built from TRBV25-1 and TRBJ2-2; unclear D gene. V shed 8 bases and J shed 6 bases, with 16 bases lying between them. The CDR3 covers 14 residues. Germline V gene lookup returns CDR1 MGHDK and CDR2 SYGVNS. CDR3 nucleotide sequence: TGTGCCAGCTCTCCGTCGGGTTACGCCGGGGAGCTGTTTTTT. It encodes CASSPSGYAGELFF.

The DNA for the CDR3 is TGTGCTAGTGGACCCGGACAGGGGTCCTACAATGAGCAGTTCTTC. Its protein is CASGPGQGSYNEQFF. The rearrangement joins TRBV12-5 to TRBJ2-1; 9 nucleotides align to TRBD1. In germline, CDR1 is LGHNT, CDR2 FRNRAP. CDR3 size: 15 residues. The V and J ends lost 6 bases and 1 base, in that order; junction bases with no gene match: 4.

This clonotype was counted only a few times. This chain uses TRBV7-9 with TRBJ2-3; D gene uncertain. This CDR3 is 15 amino acids long. Germline V gene lookup returns CDR1 SEHNR and CDR2 FQNEAQ (reference sequence). V shed 5 bases and J shed 2 bases, with 14 bases lying between them. CDR3: CASSPLIGATDTQYF. As DNA, the CDR3 is TGTGCCAGCAGCCCCTTGATAGGAGCCACAGATACGCAGTATTTT.

V gene TRBV7-2 combines with J gene TRBJ1-6; 9 bases are a match to TRBD1. Trimming cost V 1 base and J 9 bases; bases outside gene matches: 7. This CDR3 has 16 amino acids. Germline CDR1 SGHTA, CDR2 FQGNSA. CDR3 loop: CASSLGTGTGRSPLHF. The CDR3 DNA reads as TGTGCCAGCAGCTTAGGTACCGGGACAGGGCGTTCACCCCTCCACTTT. The full variable domain, in which reference TRBV7-2 and TRBJ1-6 provide the parts outside the CDR3, is GAGVSQSPSNKVTEKGKDVELRCDPISGHTALYWYRQSLGQGLEFLIYFQGNSAPDKSGLPSDRFSAERTGGSVSTLTIQRTQQEDSAVYLCASSLGTGTGRSPLHFGNGTRLTVT.

The chain uses TRBV2 and TRBJ1-1; 8 bases are a match to TRBD1. V lost 6 bases, J lost 6 bases, and 9 bases stayed unmatched. CDR3 size: 14 residues. Per the germline V gene, CDR1 is SNHLY and CDR2 is FYNNEI. DNA of the CDR3: TGTGCCAGCAGACCCTCAGGGGGCAGAGCTGAAGCTTTCTTT. It encodes CASRPSGGRAEAFF.

The rearrangement joins TRBV9 to TRBJ2-1; 9 bases agree with TRBD2. V lost 3 bases to trimming and J lost 6 bases; unmatched junction nucleotides: 7. The CDR3 sequence is 15 residues long. The germline V gene has CDR1 SGDLS and CDR2 YYNGEE. The CDR3 DNA reads as TGTGCCAGCAGCGGTGGGACTAGCCAACGCAATGAGCAGTTCTTC. It specifies CASSGGTSQRNEQFF.

The rearrangement links TRBV28 to TRBJ2-5; 10 nucleotides match TRBD1. This CDR3 is built from 14 residues. Germline V gene lookup returns CDR1 MDHEN and CDR2 SYDVKM. V trimming: 6 bases; J trimming: 3 bases; junction bases outside the gene matches: 4. This CDR3 reads CASRKDRGEETQYF. Written as DNA, the CDR3 is TGTGCCAGCAGGAAGGACAGGGGGGAAGAGACCCAGTACTTC.

This clonotype occurred a few times. The J gene is TRBJ2-5, the V gene TRBV9; 7 bases agree with TRBD1. Germline CDR1 and CDR2: SGDLS and YYNGEE. The V segment lost 3 bases and the J segment 7 bases; nucleotides outside the gene matches: 6. This CDR3 region has 13 residues. CDR3 sequence reads: CASSAGQSGTQYF. CDR3 nucleotides: TGTGCCAGCAGCGCGGGACAGTCAGGGACCCAGTACTTC. The variable domain in full, with the rest retrieved from reference TRBV9 and TRBJ2-5, is DSGVTQTPKHLITATGQRVTLRCSPRSGDLSVYWYQQSLDQGLQFLIQYYNGEERAKGNILERFSAQQFPDLHSELNLSSLELGDSALYFCASSAGQSGTQYFGPGTRLLVL.

This chain uses TRBV24-1 with TRBJ2-1; D is undetermined. The CDR3 totals 14 residues. Trimming stripped 2 bases from V and 3 bases from J, with 7 bases between. CDR1 and CDR2 (germline): KGHDR, SFDVKD. CDR3 in DNA: TGTGCCACCAGTGATTACAGCTTCTACAATGAGCAGTTCTTC. Protein sequence: CATSDYSFYNEQFF.

The chain couples TRBV19 to TRBJ2-3; the D gene is possibly TRBD2 (6 bases). The CDR3 extends over 13 amino acids. Per the germline V gene, CDR1 is LNHDA and CDR2 is SQIVND (reference sequence). V lost 4 bases and J 6 bases, leaving 11 bases between the germline ends. In DNA, the CDR3 is TGTGCCAGTAGTACCCGGAGGGCTGATACGCAGTATTTT. Protein sequence: CASSTRRADTQYF. Drawing the rest from reference TRBV19 and TRBJ2-3, the complete variable domain is DGGITQSPKYLFRKEGQNVTLSCEQNLNHDAMYWYRQDPGQGLRLIYYSQIVNDFQKGDIAEGYSVSREKKESFPLTVTSAQKNPTAFYLCASSTRRADTQYFGPGTRLTVL.

This clonotype was seen only once. The chain has TRBV7-2 and TRBJ2-7, with a tentative D call TRBD2 (5 bases). The CDR3 extends over 13 amino acids. Between the trimmed V and J ends, which lost 7 bases and 4 bases, there was a span of 14 bases. CDR1 and CDR2 (germline): SGHTA, FQGNSA. The CDR3 loop reads CASISGNSYEQYF. The CDR3 coding sequence is TGTGCCAGCATTTCGGGAAACAGTTACGAGCAGTACTTC.

The chain combines TRBV5-3 with TRBJ2-3; weak D call: TRBD2 (5 bases). TRBV5-3 is treated as an ORF (open reading frame) with a function not yet certain. With 8 bases removed from V and 0 bases from J, the gap between germline ends came to 16 bases. This CDR3 has 15 residues. The CDR3 nucleotides are TGTGCCAGCAGCCCTCAGCGCGGGAGCACAGATACGCAGTATTTT. It translates to CASSPQRGSTDTQYF.

V is TRBV6-2 or TRBV6-3 and J is TRBJ1-5; 7 nucleotides line up with TRBD1. This CDR3 is built from 15 residues. Germline loops: CDR1 MNHEY, CDR2 SVGEGT. V was pared by 5 bases and J by 5 bases, with 9 bases of the junction left unmatched. CDR3 protein: CASSTPPTGYQPQHF. The CDR3 bases are TGTGCCAGCAGTACCCCACCGACAGGGTATCAGCCCCAGCATTTT.

CDR3 in amino acids: CATGRDPSTDTQYF. The DNA of the CDR3 is TGTGCCACCGGGAGGGACCCTAGCACAGATACGCAGTATTTT. The V and J genes are TRBV5-4 and TRBJ2-3; TRBD2 agrees at 8 bases. This CDR3 is built from 14 residues. Germline V lookup: CDR1 SGHNT, CDR2 YYREEE (reference sequence). Trimming at V came to 9 bases and at J to 0 bases, leaving 6 bases not matched to a gene.

The chain is built from TRBV6-2 or TRBV6-3 and TRBJ2-3; 10 nucleotides line up with TRBD2. In germline, CDR1 is MNHEY, CDR2 SVGEGT. This CDR3 has 16 residues. V shed 4 bases, J shed 3 bases, and the junction held 7 bases outside the gene matches. In DNA form, the CDR3 reads TGTGCCAGCAGTTTCCCGACTAGCGGGCGGACAGATACGCAGTATTTT. Protein: CASSFPTSGRTDTQYF.

The CDR3 reads CASSPAPGGSTEAFF. The DNA for the CDR3 is TGCGCCAGCAGCCCGGCCCCCGGGGGGAGCACTGAAGCTTTCTTT. The rearrangement joins TRBV5-1 to TRBJ1-1; perhaps TRBD1 as D (5 bases). The CDR3 sequence is 15 residues long. Germline CDR1 is SGHRS and CDR2 is YFSETQ. V was clipped by 4 bases and J by 4 bases, with 17 bases between them.

The V gene is TRBV19, the J gene TRBJ1-5, with TRBD1 matching over 7 bases. This CDR3 spans 15 amino acids. The germline V gene has CDR1 LNHDA and CDR2 SQIVND (reference sequence). Trimming took 7 bases from V and 6 from J; bases not matched to a gene: 12. CDR3 sequence (DNA): TGTGCCAGTACCGCTGGAGGGGGCGTTGGTCAGCCCCAGCATTTT. Its translation is CASTAGGGVGQPQHF.

This rearrangement joins TRBV24-1 to TRBJ2-3, with D uncertain. V lost 5 bases and J lost 4, with 12 bases in between. The CDR3 totals 14 residues. Germline V CDR1 and CDR2: KGHDR, SFDVKD. The CDR3 loop reads CATSGVLSSDTQYF. For the CDR3, the DNA is TGTGCCACCAGTGGGGTTCTTTCCTCAGATACGCAGTATTTT.

The chain uses TRBV5-8 and TRBJ2-3; the D gene is possibly TRBD1 (6 bases). Germline CDR1 reads SGHTS; CDR2 reads YDEGEE. The length of the CDR3 is 14 residues. V gave up 3 bases and J gave up 6 bases, with 14 bases separating them. CDR3 protein: CASSYRGGSDTQYF. CDR3 bases: TGTGCCAGCAGCTATCGAGGGGGAAGTGATACGCAGTATTTT.